This T cell receptor (beta chain) came from a study of cytomegalovirus exposure and HLA in healthy donors. General study findings and limits: Sequencing probably produced one cluster of sequence variants that were highly shared.

Donors likely had unrecorded immune exposures despite being nominally healthy when sampled. Points on this clone: Antigen specificity is unknown.

From germline, CDR1 is SGHTA and CDR2 FQGTGA. The CDR3 runs to 12 residues. Trimming took off 5 bases at V and 9 bases at J, with 11 bases between the two ends. PCR amplification relied on 60 Vbeta primers (plus 13 Jbeta primers). Using immunoSEQ multiplex PCR, the repertoire was profiled, and TCRdb retains in-frame clones only, with some absent. The repertoire includes 100,000 to 140,000 clones, more than 65% of them detected once, and 4.2% sits in the top ten. The V and J genes are TRBV7-3 and TRBJ2-1; D is unresolved. The sample comprised PBMCs. The receptor comes from a male donor in good health and CMV-seronegative. The CDR3 region is CASSSSRVEQFF. CDR3 nucleotides: TGTGCCAGCAGCAGCTCTAGAGTTGAGCAGTTCTTC.